The rows below give T cell receptor beta chains drawn from one sample of a study of blood T cell repertoires in COVID-19. Assay: immunoSEQ multiplex PCR; the TCRdb copy retains only in-frame clones and omits some. The repertoire holds roughly 300,000 clones, around 86% seen once, with less than 4.5% in the top ten. Material for sequencing was PBMCs or T cells enriched from blood (not recorded which). These receptors were taken from a man in his thirties or forties who had recovered from COVID-19. Both conserved end residues are trimmed from each CDR3. A D gene is named only where the DNA matches it firmly.

j_call: TRBJ2-7; d_call: -; v_call: TRBV21-1; cdr3_length: 13; cdr3_aa: ASSNPGQGNYEQY
j_call: TRBJ1-2; d_call: -; v_call: TRBV5-1; cdr3_length: 10; cdr3_aa: ASSSRGGGYT
j_call: TRBJ2-5; d_call: TRBD2; v_call: TRBV7-7; cdr3_length: 17; cdr3_aa: ASSLLPGTSGGYQETQY
j_call: TRBJ1-4; d_call: TRBD1; v_call: TRBV5-1; cdr3_length: 13; cdr3_aa: ASSSGTGLHEKLF
j_call: TRBJ1-5; d_call: TRBD1; v_call: TRBV5-1; cdr3_length: 12; cdr3_aa: ASSLGDSYQPQH
j_call: TRBJ2-1; d_call: TRBD2; v_call: TRBV19; cdr3_length: 14; cdr3_aa: ASSIGRGSVYNEQF
j_call: TRBJ1-4; d_call: -; v_call: TRBV12-3/TRBV12-4; cdr3_length: 9; cdr3_aa: ASTPDEKLF
j_call: TRBJ1-4; d_call: -; v_call: TRBV2; cdr3_length: 11; cdr3_aa: ASSEQRNEKLF
j_call: TRBJ2-5; d_call: TRBD2; v_call: TRBV7-9; cdr3_length: 13; cdr3_aa: ASSLAGGPGETQY
j_call: TRBJ2-3; d_call: -; v_call: TRBV3-1/TRBV3-2; cdr3_length: 12; cdr3_aa: ASSLQTSTDTQY
j_call: TRBJ1-1; d_call: -; v_call: TRBV3-1/TRBV3-2; cdr3_length: 12; cdr3_aa: ASSHRGEYTEAF
j_call: TRBJ2-1; d_call: TRBD1; v_call: TRBV6-6; cdr3_length: 13; cdr3_aa: ASSYPGQGFHEQF
j_call: TRBJ2-3; d_call: TRBD2; v_call: TRBV7-9; cdr3_length: 14; cdr3_aa: ASSSLQREYWDTQY
j_call: TRBJ2-7; d_call: -; v_call: TRBV19; cdr3_length: 10; cdr3_aa: ASSISGFEQY
j_call: TRBJ1-6; d_call: -; v_call: TRBV28; cdr3_length: 11; cdr3_aa: ASSRTINSPLH
j_call: TRBJ1-1; d_call: -; v_call: TRBV6-4; cdr3_length: 11; cdr3_aa: ASSDEGDTEAF
j_call: TRBJ2-3; d_call: TRBD2; v_call: TRBV27; cdr3_length: 15; cdr3_aa: ASSPYRLAGVSDTQY
j_call: TRBJ1-4; d_call: TRBD1; v_call: TRBV4-1; cdr3_length: 14; cdr3_aa: ASSQGSGTGAEKLF
j_call: TRBJ2-5; d_call: TRBD1; v_call: TRBV5-1; cdr3_length: 12; cdr3_aa: ASSIGQGPETQY
j_call: TRBJ2-3; d_call: TRBD2; v_call: TRBV27; cdr3_length: 17; cdr3_aa: ASNPPPPRLAGGPDTQY
j_call: TRBJ1-5; d_call: -; v_call: TRBV19; cdr3_length: 12; cdr3_aa: ASSIRGSNQPQH
j_call: TRBJ1-1; d_call: -; v_call: TRBV5-4; cdr3_length: 12; cdr3_aa: ASSLKGWGLGAF
j_call: TRBJ1-2; d_call: -; v_call: TRBV30; cdr3_length: 11; cdr3_aa: AWSRDTNYGYT
j_call: TRBJ2-7; d_call: TRBD1; v_call: TRBV5-6; cdr3_length: 12; cdr3_aa: ASSLDRTGFKQY
j_call: TRBJ2-5; d_call: -; v_call: TRBV11-3; cdr3_length: 11; cdr3_aa: ASSRSPLETQY